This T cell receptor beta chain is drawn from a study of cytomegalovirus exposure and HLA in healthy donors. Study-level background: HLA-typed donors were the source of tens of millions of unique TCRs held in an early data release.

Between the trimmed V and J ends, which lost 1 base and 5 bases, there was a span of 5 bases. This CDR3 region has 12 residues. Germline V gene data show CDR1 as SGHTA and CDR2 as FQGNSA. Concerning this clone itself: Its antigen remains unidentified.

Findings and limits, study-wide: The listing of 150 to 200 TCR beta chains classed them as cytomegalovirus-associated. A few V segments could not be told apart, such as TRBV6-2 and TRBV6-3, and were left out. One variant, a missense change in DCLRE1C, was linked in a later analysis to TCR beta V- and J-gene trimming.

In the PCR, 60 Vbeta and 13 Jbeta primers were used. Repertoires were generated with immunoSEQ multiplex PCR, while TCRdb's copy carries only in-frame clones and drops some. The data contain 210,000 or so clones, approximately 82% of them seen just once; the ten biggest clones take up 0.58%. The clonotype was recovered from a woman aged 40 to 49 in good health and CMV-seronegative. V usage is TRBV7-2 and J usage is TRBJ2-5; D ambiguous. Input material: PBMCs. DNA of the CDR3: TGTGCCAGCAGCTTAGATCTTGAGACCCAGTACTTC. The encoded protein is CASSLDLETQYF.